The 10 T cell receptor beta chains reported below all come from one sample, sequenced in a study of T cells in Graves' hyperthyroidism and ophthalmopathy. Template material for amplifying TCR beta CDR3 regions consisted of RNA transcripts. In the first-round RT-PCR of the TCR CDR3, the HTBI primer set was used. TCRdb used MiXCR to reprocess the multiplex PCR reads, holding one entry per CDR3 protein. The data hold approximately 100,000 distinct CDR3 sequences, with 35% to 45% observed a single time. The sequenced sample was peripheral blood or thyroid tissue (not recorded which). These TCRs come from a woman aged 30 to 39 with Graves' hyperthyroidism.

In its sample, this clonotype was seen many times. V is TRBV4-2 and J is TRBJ2-2; D gene uncertain. The CDR3 sequence is 16 residues long. The germline V gene has CDR1 LGHNA and CDR2 YNFKEQ. Trimming pared 0 bases from V and 5 bases from J, leaving 13 bases between. CDR3 in DNA: TGTGCCAGCAGCCAAGAGGGGATAGCAGAAACCGGGGAGCTGTTTTTT. It is translated as CASSQEGIAETGELFF.

The V and J genes are TRBV11-2 and TRBJ2-5, with D possibly matching TRBD2 (6 bases). V lost 5 bases and J lost 0, with 22 bases in between. Germline V lookup: CDR1 SGHAT, CDR2 FQNNGV. The CDR3 runs 18 residues. The CDR3 region is CASSHGRSAIENQETQYF. In nucleotides, the CDR3 is TGTGCCAGCAGCCATGGGAGGAGTGCGATTGAAAACCAAGAGACCCAGTACTTC.

This clonotype occurred a few times. This chain uses TRBV28 with TRBJ1-1; possible D gene TRBD1, 5 bases. The CDR3 contains 12 residues. Per germline, CDR1 MDHEN and CDR2 SYDVKM. V was shortened by 5 bases and J by 9 bases, with 13 bases between the two germline ends. CDR3 loop: CASSINMGQAFF. CDR3 sequence (DNA): TGTGCCAGCAGTATAAATATGGGGCAAGCTTTCTTT.

CDR3 protein: CATSGGQGLYEQYF. CDR3 bases: TGTGCCACCAGCGGCGGGCAGGGACTCTACGAGCAGTACTTC. V is TRBV15 and J is TRBJ2-7, with D perhaps matching TRBD2 (6 bases). V was clipped by 5 bases and J by 3 bases, with 14 bases between them. There are 14 residues in the CDR3. Germline CDR1 reads LNHNV; CDR2 reads YYDKDF (reference sequence).

This clonotype was counted at least ten times. V gene TRBV3-1 combines with J gene TRBJ1-1; a possible D gene is TRBD1 (6 bases). The CDR3 sequence is 13 residues long. Germline V CDR1 and CDR2: LGHDT, YNNKEL (reference sequence). The V and J ends lost 3 bases and 9 bases respectively, with 14 bases between them. DNA for the CDR3: TGTGCCAGCAGCCATATCGGGGGGGCCCAAGCTTTCTTT. This encodes CASSHIGGAQAFF. Drawing the rest from reference TRBV3-1 and TRBJ1-1, the complete variable domain is DTAVSQTPKYLVTQMGNDKSIKCEQNLGHDTMYWYKQDSKKFLKIMFSYNNKELIINETVPNRFSPKSPDKAHLNLHINSLELGDSAVYFCASSHIGGAQAFFGQGTRLTVV.

The V and J genes are TRBV28 and TRBJ2-1; the match to TRBD2 covers 8 bases. The germline V gene has CDR1 MDHEN and CDR2 SYDVKM. This CDR3 spans 12 amino acids. The V gene end was trimmed by 8 bases and the J gene end by 4 bases; junction bases not matched to a gene: 1. CDR3 region: CASASGYNEQFF. The CDR3 nucleotides are TGTGCCAGCGCTAGCGGGTACAATGAGCAGTTCTTC.

The V and J genes are TRBV7-9 and TRBJ1-2, with D possibly being TRBD1 (5 bases). The CDR3 is 13 residues long. V lost 2 bases and J lost 6, with 10 bases in between. Germline CDR1 SEHNR, CDR2 FQNEAQ (reference sequence). The chain's CDR3 is CASSLLGVNGYTF. For the CDR3, the DNA is TGTGCCAGCAGCTTATTGGGGGTGAATGGCTACACCTTC.

The rearrangement joins TRBV20-1 to TRBJ1-3; D uncertain. The CDR3 is 13 amino acids. The germline V gene encodes CDR1 DFQATT and CDR2 SNEGSKA (reference sequence). V was clipped by 0 bases and J by 6 bases, with 9 bases between them. CDR3 in DNA: TGCAGTGCTAGAGATGGTCGGGTAAACACCATATATTTT. Its protein is CSARDGRVNTIYF.

The V and J genes are TRBV24-1 and TRBJ1-2; D uncertain. V was pared by 3 bases and J by 5 bases, with 15 bases between. Per germline, CDR1 KGHDR and CDR2 SFDVKD. This CDR3 comprises 15 residues. The CDR3 DNA is TGTGCCACCAGTGATGAGAGGAAACAGTCATATGGCTACACCTTC. This sequence encodes CATSDERKQSYGYTF.

This chain connects TRBV7-6 to TRBJ2-7; 7 bases agree with TRBD2. Losses at the gene ends were 4 bases for V and 4 bases for J; bases not matched to a gene: 4. CDR1 SGHVS and CDR2 FNYEAQ come from the germline V gene. CDR3 length: 13 residues. CDR3 DNA: TGTGCCAGCAGCTCGAGCGGGGATTACGAGCAGTACTTC. It is translated as CASSSSGDYEQYF.